This entry lists 11 T cell receptor beta chains sequenced from one sample in a study of tissue T cells after allogeneic stem cell transplantation (dated by TCRdb to 2021 to 2024). Library preparation was by the immunoSEQ multiplex PCR assay. TCRdb mirrors the immuneACCESS table, restricted to in-frame sequences. Some clones are absent from its copies; in checked studies, under half trace to an unresolved V gene, and the reason for the others is unknown. The sample table records 850 to 1,300 clones; 47% of these occur just once. The ten largest make up 42% of the sample. The sample's time point label is to be understood as: mouse harvest day 14 after allogeneic transplant. Each mouse graft, delivered by tail vein injection, combined 10^6 splenic CD5+ T cells with 10^7 T-cell-depleted bone marrow cells. Sequencing was done on a sample of spleen. These receptors were collected from a female BALB/c mouse given C57BL/6 T cells with graft-versus-host disease after an allogeneic hematopoietic cell transplant.

About this clone itself: Here the gene names and germline are mouse. The DNA ends 1 residue before the CDR3 does, and the rest of the CDR3 is filled in from the germline J gene. The V and J genes are TRBV4 and TRBJ1-1; D is perhaps TRBD1 (5 bases). Trimming shortened V by 4 bases and J by 1 base, and 10 bases separated the two germline ends. This CDR3 spans 14 amino acids. CDR1 is LGHDT, CDR2 YNNKQL, per germline (reference sequence). CDR3 in amino acids: CASSWGGANTEVFF. CDR3 DNA (partial): TGTGCCAGCAGCTGGGGCGGGGCGAACACAGAAGTCTTC.

This clone was observed a single time. All gene names here are mouse names. From the germline J gene comes the end of the CDR3, since the read stops 1 residue before it. The chain joins TRBV5 to TRBJ1-1; 7 bases fit TRBD1. In germline, CDR1 is LGHNA, CDR2 YNLKQL (reference sequence). The CDR3 totals 13 residues. J gave up 3 bases and V 4 bases, and 2 bases lay outside the gene matches. The CDR3 region is CASSPDRDTEVFF. The CDR3 DNA, read in part, is TGTGCCAGCAGCCCAGACAGGGACACAGAAGTCTTC.

Concerning this clone itself: Mouse names are used for the genes. The observed sequence ends 1 residue before the CDR3 terminus, with the missing tail filled in from the germline J gene. The chain combines TRBV13-1 with TRBJ2-3; D call uncertain. CDR3 length: 13 residues. CDR1 is NSHNY, CDR2 SYGAGN, per germline. V lost 2 bases, J lost 2 bases, and 6 bases lay in between. CDR3 in amino acids: CASSENIAETLYF. The DNA read from the CDR3 is TGTGCCAGCAGTGAAAACATTGCAGAAACGCTGTAT.

By share of the sample, this clone is large. Gene names are the mouse ones. The observed sequence ends 1 residue before the CDR3 terminus, with the missing tail filled in from the germline J gene. The chain carries TRBV4 and TRBJ1-3, with D unresolved. The germline V gene encodes CDR1 LGHDT and CDR2 YNNKQL (reference sequence). Between the trimmed V and J ends, which lost 5 bases and 0 bases, there was a span of 11 bases. The CDR3 runs 15 residues. CDR3 region: CASSASTISGNTLYF. Partial CDR3 DNA: TGTGCCAGCAGCGCCTCGACAATTTCTGGAAATACGCTCTAT.

Turning to this clone: Genes and germline come from the mouse. The sequenced fragment ends 1 residue before the CDR3 boundary, so the rest is inferred from the germline J gene. This rearrangement joins TRBV15 to TRBJ2-3; 14 positions agree with TRBD2. The CDR3 runs 17 residues. The germline gives CDR1 SGHND, CDR2 FRSKSL. V lost 3 bases, J lost 3 bases, and 5 bases stayed unmatched. The sequenced part of the CDR3 DNA is TGTGCCAGCAGTTTGGGGACTGGGGGGGCGAGAGCAGAAACGCTGTAT. As protein: CASSLGTGGARAETLY. The full CDR3 reads CASSLGTGGARAETLYF.

Judged by abundance, this clone is large. The genes and germline here are from mouse. From the germline J gene comes the end of the CDR3, since the read stops 1 residue before it. The V call is TRBV13-1, the J call TRBJ1-6, with 11 bases fitting TRBD1. TRBJ1-6 is assigned to the ORF class and has an uncertain function. Germline CDR1 is NSHNY and CDR2 is SYGAGN. V lost 2 bases, J lost 14 bases, and 6 bases stayed unmatched. This CDR3 is 14 amino acids long. The covered CDR3 bases are TGTGCCAGCAGTGAAGGATGGGGACAGGGGGCCCTCTAC. Protein: CASSEGWGQGALY. The full CDR3 reads CASSEGWGQGALYF.

Concerning this clone: The germline and genes are mouse ones. The read gets to within 1 residue of the CDR3 end, and the germline J gene fills in the rest. V usage is TRBV12-1 and J usage is TRBJ2-5, with 8 bases aligning to TRBD2. The junction had 1 base not matched to a gene; V was cut back by 2 bases and J by 4 bases. CDR3 size: 13 residues. The germline V gene has CDR1 SGHSN and CDR2 HYEKVE. This chain's CDR3 is CASSPWGEDTQYF. The part of the CDR3 DNA that was read is TGTGCCAGCTCTCCCTGGGGGGAAGACACCCAGTAC.

This clone was counted a few times. Any gene name here is a mouse gene name. Read coverage stops 1 residue before the CDR3 terminus; the germline J gene supplies the remainder. The rearrangement joins TRBV4 to TRBJ2-7; 10 bases line up with TRBD2. CDR1 and CDR2 (germline): LGHDT, YNNKQL (reference sequence). Germline trimming cut 4 bases from V and 4 bases from J; bases unmatched to any gene: 4. The CDR3 sequence is 14 residues long. The covered CDR3 bases are TGTGCCAGCAGCTTGGGACTGGGGTCATATGAACAGTAC. This sequence encodes CASSLGLGSYEQY. The complete CDR3 protein is CASSLGLGSYEQYF.

This clone is medium-sized (0.01 to 0.1%). Mouse germline and gene names are used. The read falls 1 residue short of the CDR3 end, and the missing part is taken from the germline J gene. The chain combines TRBV31 with TRBJ1-2; the match to TRBD1 covers 7 bases. This CDR3 region has 13 residues. Germline values: CDR1 GKSSPN, CDR2 SITVG. Trimming cost V 3 bases and J 2 bases; bases outside gene matches: 3. CDR3 DNA, as far as it was read: TGTGCCTGGAGCCGACAGGGTAACTCCGACTACACC. Its protein product is CAWSRQGNSDYT. The complete CDR3 reads CAWSRQGNSDYTF.

Comments on this clone: Mouse names are used for the genes. The CDR3 extends 1 residue past the end of the read, so its final part is completed from the germline J gene. The gene calls are TRBV19 and TRBJ1-1; 8 bases are shared with TRBD1. The CDR3 contains 13 residues. Germline V gene sequence: CDR1 FNHDT, CDR2 SITEND (reference sequence). Losses at the gene ends were 7 bases for V and 3 bases for J; bases not matched to a gene: 5. CDR3 sequence reads: CASRQGAYTEVFF. CDR3 DNA, as far as it was read: TGTGCCAGCCGCCAGGGGGCTTACACAGAAGTCTTC.

On this clone: Germline and genes: mouse. The read gets to within 1 residue of the CDR3 end, and the germline J gene fills in the rest. The chain carries TRBV12-1 and TRBJ1-6; D gene unclear. TRBJ1-6 is treated as an ORF (open reading frame) with a function not yet certain. Germline-derived CDR1 and CDR2 are SGHSN and HYEKVE. V dropped 0 bases and J dropped 5 bases, with 4 bases sitting between them. The CDR3 runs 13 residues. The CDR3 bases that were read are TGTGCCAGCTCTCTCGTCCATAATTCGCCCCTCTAC. It translates to CASSLVHNSPLY. The whole CDR3 reads CASSLVHNSPLYF.